The next 13 T cell receptor beta chains were all read from a single sample in a study of blood T cells in healthy people across ages. The use of a sample-barcoded 5' primer and a J-beta primer mix characterized a second PCR of roughly 7 to 11 cycles. TCRdb passed the 5' RACE reads through MiXCR, listing each CDR3 protein once. This sample carries over 1,200,000 distinct CDR3 sequences, approximately 60% of them seen once, and the ten largest clones take more than 6%. Input material: blood. Receptors originate from a man in his late teens or twenties in good health.

This clonotype was picked up a small number of times. This chain uses TRBV20-1 with TRBJ2-7; no reliable D call. The CDR3 spans 11 residues. Germline CDR1 is DFQATT and CDR2 is SNEGSKA (reference sequence). V lost 6 bases and J 6 bases, leaving 12 bases between the germline ends. The CDR3 here is CSAFLPSEQYF. The CDR3 bases are TGCAGTGCCTTCCTCCCGAGCGAGCAGTACTTC.

This rearrangement joins TRBV7-9 to TRBJ2-7, with 8 nucleotides matching TRBD2. Trimming took 6 bases from V and 2 from J; bases not matched to a gene: 9. Germline V lookup: CDR1 SEHNR, CDR2 FQNEAQ (reference sequence). CDR3 length: 15 residues. The CDR3 region is CASSLLAGLTYEQYF. In nucleotides, the CDR3 is TGTGCCAGCAGTTTGCTAGCGGGTCTTACCTACGAGCAGTACTTC.

CDR3 sequence: CAIWSRGFTDTQYF. CDR3 coding DNA: TGTGCCATCTGGTCGCGGGGGTTCACAGATACGCAGTATTTT. V and J are TRBV10-3 and TRBJ2-3; TRBD2 aligns across 7 bases. The CDR3 has 14 amino acids. Per germline, CDR1 ENHRY and CDR2 SYGVKD. V lost 8 bases, J lost 2 bases, and 7 bases stayed unmatched.

In its sample, this clonotype was seen many times. The chain is built from TRBV4-2 and TRBJ2-1; 10 bases are shared with TRBD2. The ends lost 0 bases at V and 4 bases at J; junction bases unmatched: 9. There are 18 residues in the CDR3. The germline gives CDR1 LGHNA, CDR2 YNFKEQ. In DNA, the CDR3 is TGTGCCAGCAGCCAAGACGGGTCAGCGGGAGGGCCTTACAATGAGCAGTTCTTC. This encodes CASSQDGSAGGPYNEQFF.

The V and J genes are TRBV15 and TRBJ1-4; TRBD1 is a possible D gene (5 bases). The CDR3 runs to 16 residues. The V end was cut by 0 bases, the J end by 5 bases, with 13 bases between. Germline V gene lookup returns CDR1 LNHNV and CDR2 YYDKDF (reference sequence). The CDR3 sequence: CATSRDPTGQNEKLFF. The CDR3 DNA reads as TGTGCCACCAGCAGAGATCCCACAGGACAAAATGAAAAACTGTTTTTT.

V gene TRBV5-1 combines with J gene TRBJ2-1, with a tentative D call TRBD2 (5 bases). Trimming removed 1 base at V and 3 bases at J, with 14 bases between. Germline values: CDR1 SGHRS, CDR2 YFSETQ. This CDR3 comprises 16 residues. The CDR3 loop reads CASSLWAAGDYNEQFF. The CDR3 DNA sequence: TGCGCCAGCAGCTTGTGGGCAGCCGGGGACTACAATGAGCAGTTCTTC.

The chain has TRBV27 and TRBJ1-1, with D perhaps TRBD1 (6 bases). V gave up 3 bases and J gave up 9 bases, with 17 bases separating them. The length of the CDR3 is 14 residues. From germline, CDR1 is MNHEY and CDR2 SMNVEV (reference sequence). CDR3 DNA sequence: TGTGCCAGCAGTTTCACAAGGGACATCCGGAAAGCTTTCTTT. It translates to CASSFTRDIRKAFF.

This sequence joins TRBV7-2 and TRBJ1-5, with D tentatively TRBD1 (5 bases). V was cut by 7 bases and J by 0 bases, with 19 bases left in between. Looked up from germline, CDR1 is SGHTA and CDR2 is FQGNSA. The CDR3 is 17 amino acids. The CDR3 DNA follows: TGTGCCAGCACCCCAGCGGGGGGGTGGAATAGCAATCAGCCCCAGCATTTT. Its protein is CASTPAGGWNSNQPQHF.

The rearrangement links TRBV7-2 to TRBJ2-1; TRBD2 aligns across 7 bases. Trimming took 6 bases from V and 3 from J; bases not matched to a gene: 11. Germline values: CDR1 SGHTA, CDR2 FQGNSA. The CDR3 is 16 amino acids. The DNA of the CDR3 is TGTGCCAGCAGGCCTAACGCGGGAGTAGTCTACAATGAGCAGTTCTTC. It codes for CASRPNAGVVYNEQFF.

This clonotype was observed a few times. This chain joins TRBV29-1 and TRBJ1-4; no clear D gene. V lost 7 bases, J lost 8 bases, and 11 bases lay in between. From germline, CDR1 is SQVTM and CDR2 ANQGSEA. The CDR3 is 11 amino acids. The chain's CDR3 is CSARLEEKLFF. The CDR3 DNA is TGCAGCGCCCGCTTGGAGGAAAAACTGTTTTTT.

This clonotype has just a few counts. The genes are TRBV27 and TRBJ2-7; D not certain. Per the germline V gene, CDR1 is MNHEY and CDR2 is SMNVEV (reference sequence). V was trimmed by 3 bases and J by 10 bases, leaving 10 bases between them. The CDR3 is 11 amino acids. The CDR3: CASSLGARQYF. In DNA form, the CDR3 reads TGTGCCAGCAGTTTGGGCGCCCGACAGTACTTC.

The rearrangement joins TRBV7-2 to TRBJ1-1; possibly TRBD1 for D (6 bases). This CDR3 spans 11 amino acids. Deletions cut 6 bases from V and 10 bases from J, with 12 bases between. The germline V gene has CDR1 SGHTA and CDR2 FQGNSA. The CDR3 nucleotides read TGTGCCAGCAGTCGGGGGCGAGGAGCTTTCTTT. Its protein is CASSRGRGAFF.

This clonotype has only a few counts. This chain links TRBV29-1 with TRBJ2-3; TRBD2 agrees at 10 bases. Germline V lookup: CDR1 SQVTM, CDR2 ANQGSEA. Trimming at V came to 3 bases and at J to 2 bases, leaving 14 bases not matched to a gene. This CDR3 has 18 amino acids. The CDR3 loop reads CSVEWLAGAQQHTDTQYF. DNA of the CDR3: TGCAGCGTTGAGTGGCTAGCGGGGGCCCAACAACACACAGATACGCAGTATTTT.